The clone carrying this T cell receptor (beta chain) was detected a few times. Antigen unknown. RNA was isolated and reverse transcribed to cDNA, the sequencing template. Clones were read by immunoSEQ multiplex PCR, and TCRdb kept only the in-frame ones, dropping some. The sample lists around 130,000 clones, about 57% occurring once. This sample is drawn from a study of CD8+ T cells in alopecia areata. Study observations and caveats: Higher clonality was seen in lesional scalp than in normal scalp, especially in alopecia totalis/universalis.

The CDR3 has 14 residues. Germline values: CDR1 SGHTA, CDR2 FQGNSA. Trimming removed 3 bases at V and 2 bases at J, with 11 bases between. The specimen was CD4+ T cells sorted from blood, collected at week 0. This receptor was identified in a human donor with alopecia areata. The gene calls are TRBV7-2 and TRBJ2-7; D is possibly TRBD2 (5 bases). The CDR3 region is CASSFAGEPYEQYF. The CDR3 DNA is TGTGCCAGCAGCTTTGCGGGCGAGCCCTACGAGCAGTACTTC. Full variable domain (outside the CDR3, taken from reference TRBV7-2 and TRBJ2-7): GAGVSQSPSNKVTEKGKDVELRCDPISGHTALYWYRQSLGQGLEFLIYFQGNSAPDKSGLPSDRFSAERTGGSVSTLTIQRTQQEDSAVYLCASSFAGEPYEQYFGPGTRLTVT.